Listed below are T cell receptor beta chains from one sample, sequenced in a study of T cell repertoires in cytomegalovirus infection. TCRdb ran MiXCR on the reads and lists one entry per CDR3 protein. The sample holds fewer than 650,000 distinct CDR3 sequences, about 39% seen once. These receptors lack a known antigen. Sequenced here: cultured PBMCs, sampled from culture after CMV antigen stimulation. These receptors were collected from a human donor in good health (CMV status not recorded). Some clones in this sample may be carry-over from other donors' samples. The CDR3 runs from the conserved cysteine through the conserved F or W. A D gene is named only where the DNA matches it firmly. Rows may omit the clone size; those that give it use once, few, many or a size class.

V gene	J gene	clone size	D gene	CDR3 DNA	CDR3 protein
TRBV4-1	TRBJ2-5	few	-	TGCGCCAGCAGCCAACCGGGACAAGAGACCCAGTACTTC	CASSQPGQETQYF
TRBV12-3/TRBV12-4	TRBJ2-2	-	-	TGTGCCAGCAGTTACAGGGCAGACACCGGGGAGCTGTTTTTT	CASSYRADTGELFF
TRBV5-4	TRBJ2-1	-	TRBD2	TGTGCCAGCAGCGTCGAACTAGCGGGGGGGCCTCGGGGGGCCTACAATGAGCAGTTCTTC	CASSVELAGGPRGAYNEQFF
TRBV2	TRBJ2-2	few	-	TGTGCCAGCATCTCGGACATCGGCGGGGAGCTGTTTTTT	CASISDIGGELFF
TRBV19	TRBJ1-4	few	TRBD1	TGTGCCAGTAGTAGCTACAGGGGGTCCTTCGATGAAAAACTGTTTTTT	CASSSYRGSFDEKLFF
TRBV20-1	TRBJ2-1	-	TRBD2	TGCAGTGCTTTTTCGCTACTAGCGGGGTCCTACAATGAGCAGTTCTTC	CSAFSLLAGSYNEQFF
TRBV20-1	TRBJ2-7	once	TRBD1	TGCAGTGCTAGAAGGGACAGGGGTGGAGAGCAGTACTTC	CSARRDRGGEQYF
TRBV28	TRBJ2-5	-	-	TGTGCCAGCAGTTTAGGGGGTTCGACCACCCAAGAGACCCAGTACTTC	CASSLGGSTTQETQYF
TRBV20-1	TRBJ2-5	-	-	TGCAGTGCTAACAAGGGACATCGAGGTCGGGAGACCCAGTACTTC	CSANKGHRGRETQYF
TRBV12-3/TRBV12-4	TRBJ1-2	few	-	TGTGCCAGCAACGCCGGGCCAGGCTATGGCTACACCTTC	CASNAGPGYGYTF
TRBV19	TRBJ1-1	few	-	TGTGCCAGTAGTATCGTCCGGAACACTGAAGCTTTCTTT	CASSIVRNTEAFF
TRBV11-1	TRBJ2-3	few	-	TGTGCCAGCAGCCCCATTTTCGGGCAGGGGCTTGGTACGCAGTATTTT	CASSPIFGQGLGTQYF
TRBV20-1	TRBJ2-1	-	TRBD2	TGCAGTGCCCAGCCGCGGGAGAGCTCCTACAATGAGCAGTTCTTC	CSAQPRESSYNEQFF
TRBV7-8	TRBJ2-1	-	TRBD1	TGTGCCAGCAGCTTTACCGGGACAGGGTTCTACAATGAGCAGTTCTTC	CASSFTGTGFYNEQFF
TRBV11-2	TRBJ2-5	many	-	TGTGCCAGCAGCCGGACGGGGGAGACCCAGTACTTC	CASSRTGETQYF
TRBV12-3/TRBV12-4	TRBJ2-1	-	TRBD1	TGTGCCAGCAGTTTTAGGACAGGGGGGGGCAATGAGCAGTTCTTC	CASSFRTGGGNEQFF
TRBV7-4	TRBJ2-7	-	TRBD1	TGTGCCAGCAGCCCTAGGGTTGGGGACAGGGGTTACGAGCAGTACTTC	CASSPRVGDRGYEQYF
TRBV19	TRBJ2-5	-	-	TGTGCCAGTAGTCGGGCAGCCCAAGAGACCCAGTACTTC	CASSRAAQETQYF
TRBV12-3/TRBV12-4	TRBJ2-1	-	-	TGTGCCAGCACCCCCGTCCCGGTCCTATCCTACAATGAGCAGTTCTTC	CASTPVPVLSYNEQFF
TRBV6-6	TRBJ2-1	-	TRBD1	TGTGCCAGCAGTTTGGACAGGGGGCTCTACAATGAGCAGTTCTTC	CASSLDRGLYNEQFF
TRBV10-3	TRBJ1-1	few	TRBD1	TGTGCCATCAGTGATACAGGGGGCTACACTGAAGCTTTCTTT	CAISDTGGYTEAFF
TRBV7-8	TRBJ2-3	-	-	TGTGCCAGCAGCTTATTAGGGCCCTTAGATACGCAGTATTTT	CASSLLGPLDTQYF
TRBV10-3	TRBJ2-5	-	TRBD1	TGTGCCATCAAGGGGGCCGGGAACGAGACCCAGTACTTC	CAIKGAGNETQYF
TRBV11-2	TRBJ2-1	-	-	TGTGCCAGCAGTTATTTCAGCTCCTACAATGAGCAGTTCTTC	CASSYFSSYNEQFF
TRBV6-1	TRBJ1-1	-	-	TGTGCCAGCAGTGAACCCGCCCCGGTTCTGGCTTTCTTT	CASSEPAPVLAFF
TRBV11-2	TRBJ2-5	few	-	TGTGCCAGCAGCTCCCAAGGGGGACGACAGCAAGAGACCCAGTACTTC	CASSSQGGRQQETQYF
TRBV7-2	TRBJ1-5	few	TRBD1	TGTGCCAGCAGCGCAGACAGGGACTCCAATCAGCCCCAGCATTTT	CASSADRDSNQPQHF
TRBV7-9	TRBJ1-5	-	-	TGTGCCAGCAGCTTCGGCGGACATCAGCCCCAGCATTTT	CASSFGGHQPQHF
TRBV20-1	TRBJ2-7	-	-	TGCAGTGCCGCCCACCCAGACTACGAGCAGTACTTC	CSAAHPDYEQYF
TRBV6-1	TRBJ2-3	few	TRBD1	TGTGCCAGCAGTCGCCGGACAGGTGCTAGCACAGATACGCAGTATTTT	CASSRRTGASTDTQYF
TRBV6-2/TRBV6-3	TRBJ1-2	-	TRBD1	TGTGCCAGCAGTCCCCGGGACAGCGCCTATGGCTACACCTTC	CASSPRDSAYGYTF
TRBV19	TRBJ1-2	-	TRBD1	TGTGCCAGTAGTTCCGTCGACAGGGTACCCGACTATGGCTACACCTTC	CASSSVDRVPDYGYTF
TRBV6-6	TRBJ2-7	few	-	TGTGCCAGCAGCGATGCCCTGGTTGGGTCCTACGAGCAGTACTTC	CASSDALVGSYEQYF
TRBV9	TRBJ1-1	-	-	TGTGCCAGCAGCGTAGTCGGGCAGAACACTGAAGCTTTCTTT	CASSVVGQNTEAFF
TRBV20-1	TRBJ2-5	-	TRBD2	TGCAGTGCTCGGCGGGGGGAAACCCAGTACTTC	CSARRGETQYF
TRBV9	TRBJ2-5	-	-	TGTGCCAGCAGCGTATTACCAGCGGAAGAGACCCAGTACTTC	CASSVLPAEETQYF
TRBV7-2	TRBJ2-1	-	-	TGTGCCAGCATCCCGTCCGCAGCTCAGGGTGAGCAGTTCTTC	CASIPSAAQGEQFF
TRBV7-2	TRBJ2-7	few	TRBD2	TGTGCCAGCAGCTTCGATTCTAGCGGGAGATTCTACGAGCAGTACTTC	CASSFDSSGRFYEQYF
TRBV4-1	TRBJ1-2	-	TRBD1	TGCGCCAGCAGCCAAGATGGGACAGGGGGCATTCTCTATGGCTACACCTTC	CASSQDGTGGILYGYTF
TRBV12-3/TRBV12-4	TRBJ1-2	-	-	TGTGCCAGCAGTTTGAAAACTAACTATGGCTACACCTTC	CASSLKTNYGYTF
TRBV6-6	TRBJ1-4	-	-	TGTGCCAGCAGTTACGAGACACTGGCCTATGAAAAACTGTTTTTT	CASSYETLAYEKLFF
TRBV11-2	TRBJ1-1	-	-	TGTGCCAGCAGCTGGCTCGAGCGGGGACACACTGAAGCTTTCTTT	CASSWLERGHTEAFF
TRBV28	TRBJ1-3	-	-	TGTGCCAGCACCGCAGGGGAAGCTGGAAACACCATATATTTT	CASTAGEAGNTIYF
TRBV4-3	TRBJ1-2	-	-	TGCGCCAGCAGCCAATCCCCTGGGAGAAGCCAAGGCTACACCTTC	CASSQSPGRSQGYTF
TRBV7-8	TRBJ2-3	-	-	TGTGCCAGCAGCTTACACAGGGACACAGATACGCAGTATTTT	CASSLHRDTDTQYF
TRBV5-1	TRBJ2-3	once	-	TGCGCCAGCAGCCCCACGTCTCTGGCAGATACGCAGTATTTT	CASSPTSLADTQYF
TRBV25-1	TRBJ2-7	-	TRBD2	TGTGCCACCTTGGCCACTAGCGGGAGGACCTACGAGCAGTACTTC	CATLATSGRTYEQYF
TRBV7-6	TRBJ2-2	-	TRBD2	TGTGCCAGCAGCTTGGGACTAGCGGGAGGAATCGGGGAGCTGTTTTTT	CASSLGLAGGIGELFF
TRBV5-4	TRBJ2-7	-	-	TGTGCCAGCAGCTTCGGTTCAGAGACGGACGGGTCCTACGAGCAGTACTTC	CASSFGSETDGSYEQYF
TRBV7-2	TRBJ2-1	few	TRBD2	TGTGCCAGCAGCCCCGGGGACTACCTTTTTGATTGGGAGCAGTTCTTC	CASSPGDYLFDWEQFF
TRBV7-2	TRBJ1-2	many	-	TGTGCCAGCTCCGTGGGGTCTGACTTTGGCTACACCTTC	CASSVGSDFGYTF